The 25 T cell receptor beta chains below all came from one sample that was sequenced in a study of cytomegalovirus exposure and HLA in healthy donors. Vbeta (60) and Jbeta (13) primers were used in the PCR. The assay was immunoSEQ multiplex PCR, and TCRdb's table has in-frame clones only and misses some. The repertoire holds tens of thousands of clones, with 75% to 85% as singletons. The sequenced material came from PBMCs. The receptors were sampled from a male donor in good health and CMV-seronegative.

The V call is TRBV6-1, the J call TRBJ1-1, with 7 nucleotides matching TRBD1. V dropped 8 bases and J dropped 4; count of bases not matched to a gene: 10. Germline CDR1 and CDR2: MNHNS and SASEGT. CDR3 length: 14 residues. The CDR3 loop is CASGETGSGTEAFF. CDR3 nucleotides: TGTGCCAGCGGGGAGACAGGGTCGGGCACTGAAGCTTTCTTT.

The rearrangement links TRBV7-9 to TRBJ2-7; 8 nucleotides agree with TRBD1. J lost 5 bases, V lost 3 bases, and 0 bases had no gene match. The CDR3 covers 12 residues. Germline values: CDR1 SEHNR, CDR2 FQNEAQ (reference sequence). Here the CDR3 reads CASSLDRDEQYF. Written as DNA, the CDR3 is TGTGCCAGCAGCTTGGACAGGGACGAGCAGTACTTC.

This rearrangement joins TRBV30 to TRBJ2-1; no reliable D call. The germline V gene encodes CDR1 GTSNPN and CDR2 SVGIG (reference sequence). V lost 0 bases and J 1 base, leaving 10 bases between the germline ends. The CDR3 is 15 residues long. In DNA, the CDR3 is TGTGCCTGGAGTGTACGGAGTTCTTCCTACAATGAGCAGTTCTTC. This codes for CAWSVRSSSYNEQFF.

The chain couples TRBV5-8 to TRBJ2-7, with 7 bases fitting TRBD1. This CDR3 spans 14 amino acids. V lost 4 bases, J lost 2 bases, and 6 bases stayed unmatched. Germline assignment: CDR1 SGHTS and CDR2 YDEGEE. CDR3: CASSPRQGTYEQYF. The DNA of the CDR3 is TGTGCCAGCAGCCCACGACAGGGTACCTACGAGCAGTACTTC. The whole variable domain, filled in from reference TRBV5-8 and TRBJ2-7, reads EAGVTQSPTHLIKTRGQQATLRCSPISGHTSVYWYQQALGLGLQFLLWYDEGEERNRGNFPPRFSGRQFPNYSSELNVNALELEDSALYLCASSPRQGTYEQYFGPGTRLTVT.

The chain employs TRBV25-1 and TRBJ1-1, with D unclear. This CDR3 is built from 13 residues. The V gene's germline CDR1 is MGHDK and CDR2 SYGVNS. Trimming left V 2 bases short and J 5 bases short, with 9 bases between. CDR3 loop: CASSEGRRTEAFF. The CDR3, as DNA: TGTGCCAGCAGTGAAGGTAGGCGGACTGAAGCTTTCTTT.

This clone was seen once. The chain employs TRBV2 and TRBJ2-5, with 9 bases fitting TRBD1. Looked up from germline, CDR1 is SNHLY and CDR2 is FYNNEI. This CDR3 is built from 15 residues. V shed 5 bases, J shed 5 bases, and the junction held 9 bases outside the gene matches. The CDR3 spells CASSLNRGQGETQYF. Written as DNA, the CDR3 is TGTGCCAGCAGTCTTAACAGGGGGCAGGGGGAGACCCAGTACTTC.

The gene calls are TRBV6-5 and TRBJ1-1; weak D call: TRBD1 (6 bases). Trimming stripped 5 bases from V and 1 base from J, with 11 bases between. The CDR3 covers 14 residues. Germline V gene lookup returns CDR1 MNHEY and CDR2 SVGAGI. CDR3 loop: CASSGGDTNTEAFF. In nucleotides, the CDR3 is TGTGCCAGCAGTGGTGGGGACACGAACACTGAAGCTTTCTTT.

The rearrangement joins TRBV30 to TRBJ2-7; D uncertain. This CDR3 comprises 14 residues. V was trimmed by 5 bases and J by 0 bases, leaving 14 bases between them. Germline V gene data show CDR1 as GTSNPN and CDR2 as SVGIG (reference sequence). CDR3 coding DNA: TGTGCCTGGGGCCCTTGGGCGAGCTCCTACGAGCAGTACTTC. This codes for CAWGPWASSYEQYF.

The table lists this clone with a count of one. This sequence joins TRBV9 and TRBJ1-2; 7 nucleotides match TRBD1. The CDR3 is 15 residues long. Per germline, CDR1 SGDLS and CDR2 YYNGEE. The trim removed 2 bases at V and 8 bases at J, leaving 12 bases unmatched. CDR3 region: CASSVGTAVSLGYTF. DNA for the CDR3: TGTGCCAGCAGCGTTGGGACAGCTGTTAGCTTGGGCTACACCTTC.

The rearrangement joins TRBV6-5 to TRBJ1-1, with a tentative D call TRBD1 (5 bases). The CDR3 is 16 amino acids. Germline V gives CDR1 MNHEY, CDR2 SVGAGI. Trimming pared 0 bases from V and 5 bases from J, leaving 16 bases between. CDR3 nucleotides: TGTGCCAGCAGTTACTCGTCTAGGGGCCTGTGGACTGAAGCTTTCTTT. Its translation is CASSYSSRGLWTEAFF.

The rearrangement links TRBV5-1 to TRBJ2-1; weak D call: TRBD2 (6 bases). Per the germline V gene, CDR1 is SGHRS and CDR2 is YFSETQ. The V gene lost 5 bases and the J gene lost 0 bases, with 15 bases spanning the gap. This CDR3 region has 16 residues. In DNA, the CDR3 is TGCGCCAGCAGTCCTAGCGACCCTTTCTCCTACAATGAGCAGTTCTTC. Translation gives CASSPSDPFSYNEQFF.

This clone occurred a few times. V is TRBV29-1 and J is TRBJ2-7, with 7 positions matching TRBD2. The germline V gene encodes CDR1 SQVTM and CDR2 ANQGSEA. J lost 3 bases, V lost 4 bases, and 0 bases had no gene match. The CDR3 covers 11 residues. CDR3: CSVASGYEQYF. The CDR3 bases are TGCAGCGTTGCTAGCGGCTACGAGCAGTACTTC.

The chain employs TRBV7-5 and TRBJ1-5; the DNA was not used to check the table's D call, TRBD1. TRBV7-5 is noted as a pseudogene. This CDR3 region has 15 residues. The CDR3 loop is CARSLGGQLHQPQHF. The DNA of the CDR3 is TGTGCCAGAAGCTTAGGTGGGCAGCTCCATCAGCCCCAGCATTTT.

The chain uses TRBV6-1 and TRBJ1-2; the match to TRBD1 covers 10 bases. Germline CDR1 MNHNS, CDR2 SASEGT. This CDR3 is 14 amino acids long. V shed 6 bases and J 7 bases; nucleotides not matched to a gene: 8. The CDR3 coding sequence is TGTGCCAGCAGAGAGACAGGGGGCAACGGTGGCTACACCTTC. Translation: CASRETGGNGGYTF.

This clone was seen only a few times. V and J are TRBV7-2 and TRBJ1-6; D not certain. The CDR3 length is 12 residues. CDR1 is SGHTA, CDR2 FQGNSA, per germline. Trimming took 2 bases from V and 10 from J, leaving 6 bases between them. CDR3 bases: TGTGCCAGCAGCTTACCTCGGTCACCCCTCCACTTT. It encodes CASSLPRSPLHF.

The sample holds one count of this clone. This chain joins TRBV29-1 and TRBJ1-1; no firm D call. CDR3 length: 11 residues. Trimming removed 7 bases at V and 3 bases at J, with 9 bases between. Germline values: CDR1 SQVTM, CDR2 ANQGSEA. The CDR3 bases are TGCAGCGGTCGGCTAGACACTGAAGCTTTCTTT. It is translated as CSGRLDTEAFF.

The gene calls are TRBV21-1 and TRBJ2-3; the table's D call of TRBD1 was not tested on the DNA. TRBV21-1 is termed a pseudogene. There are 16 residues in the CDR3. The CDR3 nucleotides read TGTGCCAGCAGCAAAAGGGGTACCCCTGCGGCAGATACGCAGTATTTT. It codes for CASSKRGTPAADTQYF.

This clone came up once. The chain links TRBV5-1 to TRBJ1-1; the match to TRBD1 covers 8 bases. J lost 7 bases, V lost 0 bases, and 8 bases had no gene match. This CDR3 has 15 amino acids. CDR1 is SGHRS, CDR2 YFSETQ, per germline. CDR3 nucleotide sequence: TGCGCCAGCAGCTTGGCCCCAGGGGGCTGGGATGAAGCTTTCTTT. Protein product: CASSLAPGGWDEAFF.

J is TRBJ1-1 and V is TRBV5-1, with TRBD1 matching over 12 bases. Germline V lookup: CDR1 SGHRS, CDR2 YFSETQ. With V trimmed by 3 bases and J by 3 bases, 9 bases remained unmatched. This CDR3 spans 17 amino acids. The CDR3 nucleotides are TGCGCCAGCAGCTGGGCCCGGGACAGGGGGCTTGACACTGAAGCTTTCTTT. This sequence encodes CASSWARDRGLDTEAFF.

CDR3 residues: CAALRGSGTEAFF. The CDR3 DNA follows: TGTGCCGCCCTTCGTGGCTCGGGAACTGAAGCTTTCTTT. The V and J genes are TRBV6-5 and TRBJ1-1, with D unresolved. V was cut by 11 bases and J by 5 bases, with 18 bases left in between. Per the germline V gene, CDR1 is MNHEY and CDR2 is SVGAGI. This CDR3 has 13 amino acids.

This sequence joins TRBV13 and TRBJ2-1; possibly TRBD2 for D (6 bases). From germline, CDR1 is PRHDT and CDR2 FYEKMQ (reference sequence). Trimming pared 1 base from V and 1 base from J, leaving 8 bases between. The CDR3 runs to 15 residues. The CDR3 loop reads CASSLETSSYNEQFF. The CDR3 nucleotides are TGTGCCAGCAGCTTAGAGACTAGTTCCTACAATGAGCAGTTCTTC.

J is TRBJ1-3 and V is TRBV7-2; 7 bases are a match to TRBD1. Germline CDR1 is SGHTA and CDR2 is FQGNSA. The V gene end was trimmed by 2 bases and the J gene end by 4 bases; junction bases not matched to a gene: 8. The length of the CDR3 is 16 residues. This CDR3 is CASSLMLTGQGNTIYF. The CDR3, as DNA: TGTGCCAGCAGCTTAATGCTGACAGGGCAAGGAAACACCATATATTTT. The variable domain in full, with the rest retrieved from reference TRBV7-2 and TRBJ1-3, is GAGVSQSPSNKVTEKGKDVELRCDPISGHTALYWYRQSLGQGLEFLIYFQGNSAPDKSGLPSDRFSAERTGGSVSTLTIQRTQQEDSAVYLCASSLMLTGQGNTIYFGEGSWLTVV.

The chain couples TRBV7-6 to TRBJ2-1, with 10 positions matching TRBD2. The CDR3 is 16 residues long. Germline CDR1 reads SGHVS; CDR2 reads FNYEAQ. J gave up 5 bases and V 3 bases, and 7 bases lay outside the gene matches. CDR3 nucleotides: TGTGCCAGCAGCTTGTCTCTAGCGGGGGTTGACAATGAGCAGTTCTTC. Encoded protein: CASSLSLAGVDNEQFF. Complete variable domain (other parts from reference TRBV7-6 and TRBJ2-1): GAGVSQSPRYKVTKRGQDVALRCDPISGHVSLYWYRQALGQGPEFLTYFNYEAQQDKSGLPNDRFSAERPEGSISTLTIQRTEQRDSAMYRCASSLSLAGVDNEQFFGPGTRLTVL.

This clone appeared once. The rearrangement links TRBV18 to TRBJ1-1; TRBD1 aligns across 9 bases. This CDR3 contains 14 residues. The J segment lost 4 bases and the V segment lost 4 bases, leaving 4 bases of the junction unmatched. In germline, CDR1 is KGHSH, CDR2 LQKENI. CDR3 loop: CASSLTDRGTEAFF. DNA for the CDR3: TGTGCCAGCTCACTAACGGACAGGGGCACTGAAGCTTTCTTT. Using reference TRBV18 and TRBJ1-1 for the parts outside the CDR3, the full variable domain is NAGVMQNPRHLVRRRGQEARLRCSPMKGHSHVYWYRQLPEEGLKFMVYLQKENIIDESGMPKERFSAEFPKEGPSILRIQQVVRGDSAAYFCASSLTDRGTEAFFGQGTRLTVV.

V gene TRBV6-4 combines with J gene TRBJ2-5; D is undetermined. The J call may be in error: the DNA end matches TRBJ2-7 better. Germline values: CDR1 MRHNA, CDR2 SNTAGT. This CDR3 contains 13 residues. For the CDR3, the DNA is TGTGCCAGCAGTGGTCAGTTCGGAAGCGAGCAGTACTTC. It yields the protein CASSGQFGSEQYF.